A single sample gave rise to the 21 T cell receptor beta chains below, sequenced in a study of blood T cell repertoires in COVID-19. Produced via immunoSEQ multiplex PCR; TCRdb's table is partial and in-frame only. The sample yields roughly 280,000 clones, less than 85% seen once. Sample: peripheral blood. All receptors derive from a man aged 55 to 70 who had recovered from COVID-19.

A note on this clone: This specimen includes other DNA sequences encoding the same CDR3. The chain has TRBV7-3 and TRBJ2-1; TRBD2 matches 11 bases. The CDR3 has 15 amino acids. With 5 bases clipped from V and 5 bases from J, the junction kept 5 bases outside the gene matches. Germline V gives CDR1 SGHTA, CDR2 FQGTGA. The CDR3 spells CASSPGTSGDNEQFF. As DNA, the CDR3 is TGTGCCAGCAGCCCCGGGACTAGCGGCGACAATGAGCAGTTCTTC.

The rearrangement joins TRBV2 to TRBJ2-2, with 8 bases matching TRBD1. CDR1 SNHLY and CDR2 FYNNEI come from the germline V gene. CDR3 size: 15 residues. V gave up 4 bases and J gave up 2 bases; unmatched junction bases: 3. CDR3 coding DNA: TGTGCCAGCAGTGGGACAGGGTTAAACACCGGGGAGCTGTTTTTT. Amino acids: CASSGTGLNTGELFF.

The chain joins TRBV20-1 to TRBJ2-7; TRBD2 agrees at 10 bases. V lost 3 bases and J lost 4; bases outside the gene matches: 6. CDR1 is DFQATT and CDR2 is SNEGSKA in the germline V gene (reference sequence). The CDR3 length is 14 residues. This chain's CDR3 is CSASSGGTGYEQYF. The CDR3, as DNA: TGCAGTGCTAGTAGCGGGGGGACCGGGTACGAGCAGTACTTC.

The J gene is TRBJ1-3, the V gene TRBV19, with a weak D call TRBD1 (5 bases). Trimming stripped 5 bases from V and 0 bases from J, with 8 bases between. Germline CDR1 and CDR2: LNHDA and SQIVND (reference sequence). This CDR3 has 14 residues. The CDR3 nucleotides are TGTGCCAGTAGTGACAGCCACTCTGGAAACACCATATATTTT. Translation gives CASSDSHSGNTIYF. Variable domain in full (rest from reference TRBV19 and TRBJ1-3): DGGITQSPKYLFRKEGQNVTLSCEQNLNHDAMYWYRQDPGQGLRLIYYSQIVNDFQKGDIAEGYSVSREKKESFPLTVTSAQKNPTAFYLCASSDSHSGNTIYFGEGSWLTVV.

This clone was observed a single time. The chain links TRBV9 to TRBJ1-3; D is ambiguous. CDR3 length equals 15 residues. CDR1 and CDR2 from the germline V gene are SGDLS and YYNGEE. The ends were cut back, 3 bases at V and 0 bases at J, with 10 bases in the middle. The CDR3, as DNA: TGTGCCAGCAGCGCCCTTGCGAGCTCTGGAAACACCATATATTTT. Its protein is CASSALASSGNTIYF.

The chain links TRBV5-5 to TRBJ2-7; 10 nucleotides agree with TRBD1. Germline V lookup: CDR1 SGHKS, CDR2 YYEKEE (reference sequence). The trim removed 4 bases at V and 6 bases at J, leaving 13 bases unmatched. CDR3 length: 16 residues. DNA for the CDR3: TGTGCCAGCAGCGGGTATTCGGGACAGGGGAGGGTCGAGCAGTACTTC. Amino acids: CASSGYSGQGRVEQYF.

This clone was found once. The chain recombines TRBV15 with TRBJ2-7; tentative D call: TRBD2 (5 bases). CDR1 and CDR2 from the germline V gene are LNHNV and YYDKDF (reference sequence). The CDR3 extends over 15 amino acids. V was cut by 2 bases and J by 1 base, with 12 bases left in between. This chain's CDR3 is CATSRRTGSSYEQYF. Written as DNA, the CDR3 is TGTGCCACCAGCAGACGGACGGGGTCATCCTACGAGCAGTACTTC.

The chain links TRBV7-8 to TRBJ2-2, with TRBD1 identical over 7 bases. This CDR3 region has 14 residues. The V gene end was trimmed by 4 bases and the J gene end by 6 bases; junction bases not matched to a gene: 5. CDR1 and CDR2 from the germline V gene are SGHVS and FQNEAQ. CDR3 residues: CASSYLDRAGELFF. The CDR3 coding sequence is TGTGCCAGCAGCTATCTAGACAGGGCCGGGGAGCTGTTTTTT.

The V and J genes are TRBV19 and TRBJ1-2; 7 bases are shared with TRBD1. V trimming: 6 bases; J trimming: 5 bases; junction bases outside the gene matches: 15. Germline CDR1 LNHDA, CDR2 SQIVND (reference sequence). The CDR3 contains 16 residues. As DNA, the CDR3 is TGTGCCAGTAGAAAGCCCTTAATCCGGGACAGTTATGGCTACACCTTC. Translation gives CASRKPLIRDSYGYTF.

This clone was counted a few times. V and J are TRBV30 and TRBJ2-1; no firm D call. The CDR3 is 14 residues long. The germline gives CDR1 GTSNPN, CDR2 SVGIG (reference sequence). V lost 2 bases and J 0 bases, leaving 8 bases between the germline ends. The CDR3 spells CAWSPQSSYNEQFF. The DNA for the CDR3 is TGTGCCTGGAGTCCACAAAGCTCCTACAATGAGCAGTTCTTC.

This clone was observed once. This chain links TRBV19 with TRBJ2-7, with 8 bases lining up with TRBD1. The germline CDR1 and CDR2 sequences are LNHDA and SQIVND (reference sequence). J gave up 4 bases and V 4 bases, and 3 bases lay outside the gene matches. The CDR3 extends over 13 amino acids. The CDR3, as DNA: TGTGCCAGTAGTACAGGGGGCAGATACGAGCAGTACTTC. It specifies CASSTGGRYEQYF.

The CDR3 coding sequence is TGTGCCAGCAGTCCACCCGGTCCCGGGGAGCTGTTTTTT. Encoded protein: CASSPPGPGELFF. The chain links TRBV6-6 to TRBJ2-2; D ambiguous. The V gene lost 5 bases and the J gene lost 6 bases, with 10 bases spanning the gap. Germline CDR1 reads MNHNY; CDR2 reads SVGAGI (reference sequence). The CDR3 length is 13 residues.

The chain links TRBV7-6 to TRBJ2-7; TRBD1 matches 9 bases. Germline-derived CDR1 and CDR2 are SGHVS and FNYEAQ. The CDR3 contains 19 residues. Germline trimming cut 5 bases from V and 0 bases from J; bases unmatched to any gene: 17. CDR3: CASSTNRDRVGIYSYEQYF. CDR3 nucleotide sequence: TGTGCCAGCAGCACGAACCGGGACAGGGTTGGGATTTACTCCTACGAGCAGTACTTC.

On this clone itself: Other DNA sequences within the sample encode an identical CDR3. The chain joins TRBV24-1 to TRBJ2-2, with TRBD2 as a possible D gene (5 bases). V lost 6 bases to trimming and J lost 6 bases, with 7 bases between them. This CDR3 spans 12 amino acids. Germline loops: CDR1 KGHDR, CDR2 SFDVKD. The CDR3 DNA reads as TGTGCCACCAGTCGGGGATCCGGGGAGCTGTTTTTT. Its protein is CATSRGSGELFF.

The chain links TRBV2 to TRBJ2-7; TRBD1 agrees at 8 bases. Germline CDR1 reads SNHLY; CDR2 reads FYNNEI. After removal of 5 bases from V and 3 bases from J, the junction contained 6 bases not matched to a gene. There are 14 residues in the CDR3. Here the CDR3 reads CASSPLTGVYEQYF. Written as DNA, the CDR3 is TGTGCCAGCAGTCCCCTGACAGGGGTCTACGAGCAGTACTTC.

This rearrangement joins TRBV5-4 to TRBJ2-2; TRBD2 matches 13 bases. There are 16 residues in the CDR3. Germline assignment: CDR1 SGHNT and CDR2 YYREEE (reference sequence). J gave up 6 bases and V 4 bases, and 6 bases lay outside the gene matches. The CDR3 sequence: CASSLGTSGMAGELFF. In DNA, the CDR3 is TGTGCCAGCAGCCTGGGGACTAGCGGGATGGCCGGGGAGCTGTTTTTT.

The V and J genes are TRBV4-1 and TRBJ2-1; D is perhaps TRBD2 (5 bases). The CDR3 runs to 18 residues. The germline CDR1 and CDR2 sequences are MGHRA and YSYEKL. Trimming cost V 5 bases and J 0 bases, with 20 bases left between them. The CDR3 here is CASSYRIPSSSSYNEQFF. The CDR3, as DNA: TGCGCCAGCAGCTACCGGATACCTAGCTCGAGCTCCTACAATGAGCAGTTCTTC.

The rearrangement links TRBV10-3 to TRBJ2-7, with 11 bases lining up with TRBD2. V shed 9 bases and J 3 bases; nucleotides not matched to a gene: 13. Germline CDR1 reads ENHRY; CDR2 reads SYGVKD. This CDR3 region has 16 residues. CDR3 DNA sequence: TGTGCCATAAATAGCGGGGGGGTAGGACCTGGCTACGAGCAGTACTTC. It yields the protein CAINSGGVGPGYEQYF.

The chain couples TRBV20-1 to TRBJ2-7, with 10 bases matching TRBD2. The V gene's germline CDR1 is DFQATT and CDR2 SNEGSKA (reference sequence). Trimming cost V 3 bases and J 5 bases; bases outside gene matches: 7. The CDR3 spans 14 residues. The chain's CDR3 is CSASSGGITNEQYF. The CDR3 bases are TGCAGTGCTAGTAGCGGGGGGATAACCAACGAGCAGTACTTC.

The J gene is TRBJ1-4, the V gene TRBV3-1 (or the pseudogene TRBV3-2), with 7 bases aligning to TRBD1. CDR1 is LGHDT, CDR2 YNNKEL, per germline (reference sequence). This CDR3 comprises 16 residues. Unmatched junction bases numbered 8, after V lost 3 bases and J lost 4 bases. CDR3 sequence reads: CASSHLPGQRNEKLFF. CDR3 sequence (DNA): TGTGCCAGCAGCCATCTTCCGGGACAGCGTAATGAAAAACTGTTTTTT.

V and J are TRBV5-1 and TRBJ1-1; 11 bases fit TRBD1. This CDR3 has 14 residues. Germline values: CDR1 SGHRS, CDR2 YFSETQ. V shed 7 bases and J 4 bases; nucleotides not matched to a gene: 6. This chain's CDR3 is CASGQGAVGTEAFF. Written as DNA, the CDR3 is TGCGCCAGCGGACAGGGGGCAGTCGGCACTGAAGCTTTCTTT.